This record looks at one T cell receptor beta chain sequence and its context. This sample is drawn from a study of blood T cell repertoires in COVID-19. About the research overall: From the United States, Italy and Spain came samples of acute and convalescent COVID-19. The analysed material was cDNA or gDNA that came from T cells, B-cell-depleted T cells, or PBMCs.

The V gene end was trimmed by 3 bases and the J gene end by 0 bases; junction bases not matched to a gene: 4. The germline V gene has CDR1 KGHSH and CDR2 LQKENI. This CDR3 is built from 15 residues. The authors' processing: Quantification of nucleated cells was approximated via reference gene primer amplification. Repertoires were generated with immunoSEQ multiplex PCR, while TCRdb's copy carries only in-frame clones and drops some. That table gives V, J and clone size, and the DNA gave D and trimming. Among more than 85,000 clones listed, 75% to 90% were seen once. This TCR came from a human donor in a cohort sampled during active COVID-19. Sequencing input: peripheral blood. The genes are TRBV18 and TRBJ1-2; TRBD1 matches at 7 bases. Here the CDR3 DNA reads TGTGCCAGCTCACCCGACAGGGCCTCTAACTATGGCTACACCTTC. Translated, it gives CASSPDRASNYGYTF.